The sequence of this TCR beta chain was determined in a study of OX40 agonist ivuxolimab in advanced cancers. Study information: Dose-escalation subjects each had hepatocellular carcinoma, melanoma, renal cell or head and neck cancer.

Study results and limitations: The study observed clonal expansion of CD4+ and CD8+ blood T cells by week 6 at 0.1 to 3.0 mg/kg.

A remark on this clone: Its antigen is unknown.

Clones were sequenced by immunoSEQ multiplex PCR, and TCRdb holds only the in-frame ones, with some missing. The data contain tens of thousands of clones, roughly 84% of them seen just once; the ten biggest clones take up under 30%. V was pared by 4 bases and J by 5 bases, with 15 bases of the junction left unmatched. From germline, CDR1 is SGHTA and CDR2 FQGNSA. This CDR3 has 18 amino acids. The sample in question was CD4+ or CD8+ T cells sorted from blood, obtained in a trial of the OX40 agonist ivuxolimab. The clonotype was recovered from an adult with an advanced solid tumor such as melanoma, head and neck, liver or kidney cancer. This chain uses TRBV7-2 with TRBJ2-1; 9 nucleotides agree with TRBD2. As DNA, the CDR3 is TGTGCCAGCAGCTCCCTTTACTTTGTAGCGGGGGAGAACAATGAGCAGTTCTTC. This gives the protein CASSSLYFVAGENNEQFF. Filled out from reference TRBV7-2 and TRBJ2-1, the complete variable domain reads GAGVSQSPSNKVTEKGKDVELRCDPISGHTALYWYRQSLGQGLEFLIYFQGNSAPDKSGLPSDRFSAERTGGSVSTLTIQRTQQEDSAVYLCASSSLYFVAGENNEQFFGPGTRLTVL.